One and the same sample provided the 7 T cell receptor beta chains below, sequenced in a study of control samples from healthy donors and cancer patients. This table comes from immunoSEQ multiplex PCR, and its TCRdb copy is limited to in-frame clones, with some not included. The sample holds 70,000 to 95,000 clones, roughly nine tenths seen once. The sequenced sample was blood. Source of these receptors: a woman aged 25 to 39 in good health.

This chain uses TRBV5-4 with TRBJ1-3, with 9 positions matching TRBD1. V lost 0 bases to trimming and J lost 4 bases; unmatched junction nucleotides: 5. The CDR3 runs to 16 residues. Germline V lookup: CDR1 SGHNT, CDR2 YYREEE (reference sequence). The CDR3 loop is CASSLAGQGTGNTIYF. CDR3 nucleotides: TGTGCCAGCAGCTTGGCCGGACAGGGGACGGGAAACACCATATATTTT.

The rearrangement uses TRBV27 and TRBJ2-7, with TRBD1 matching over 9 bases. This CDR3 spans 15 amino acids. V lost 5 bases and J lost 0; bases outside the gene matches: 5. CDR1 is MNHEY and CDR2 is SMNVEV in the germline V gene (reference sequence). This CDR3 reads CASSRDRVGSYEQYF. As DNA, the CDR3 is TGTGCCAGCAGTAGGGACAGGGTGGGCTCCTACGAGCAGTACTTC.

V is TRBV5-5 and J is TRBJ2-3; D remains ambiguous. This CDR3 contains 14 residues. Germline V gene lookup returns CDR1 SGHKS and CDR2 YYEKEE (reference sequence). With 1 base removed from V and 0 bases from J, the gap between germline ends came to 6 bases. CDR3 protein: CASSLTRSTDTQYF. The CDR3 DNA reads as TGTGCCAGCAGCTTGACGAGGAGCACAGATACGCAGTATTTT.

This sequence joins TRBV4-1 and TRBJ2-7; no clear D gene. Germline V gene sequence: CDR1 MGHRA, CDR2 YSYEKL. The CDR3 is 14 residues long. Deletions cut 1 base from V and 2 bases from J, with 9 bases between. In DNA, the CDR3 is TGCGCCAGCAGCCAAGTCCAGTCTACCTACGAGCAGTACTTC. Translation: CASSQVQSTYEQYF.

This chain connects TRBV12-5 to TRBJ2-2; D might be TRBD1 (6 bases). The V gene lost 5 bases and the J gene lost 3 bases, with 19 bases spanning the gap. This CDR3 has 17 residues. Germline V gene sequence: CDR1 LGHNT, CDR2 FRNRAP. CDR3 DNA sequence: TGTGCTAGTGGTCTCCACCCCCGGGCAGGGGACACCGGGGAGCTGTTTTTT. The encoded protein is CASGLHPRAGDTGELFF.

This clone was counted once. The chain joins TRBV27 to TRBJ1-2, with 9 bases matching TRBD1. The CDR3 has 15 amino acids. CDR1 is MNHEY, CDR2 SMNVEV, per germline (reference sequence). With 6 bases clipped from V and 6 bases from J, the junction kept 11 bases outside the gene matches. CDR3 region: CASRGDRAISDGYTF. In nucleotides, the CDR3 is TGTGCCAGCAGGGGGGACAGGGCCATCTCGGATGGCTACACCTTC.

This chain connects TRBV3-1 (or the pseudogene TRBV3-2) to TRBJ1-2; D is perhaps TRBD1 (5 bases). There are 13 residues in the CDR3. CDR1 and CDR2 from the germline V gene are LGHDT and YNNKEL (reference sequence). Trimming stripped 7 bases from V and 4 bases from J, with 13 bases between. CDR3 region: CASTQGGRYGYTF. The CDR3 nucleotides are TGTGCCAGCACCCAGGGAGGCCGCTATGGCTACACCTTC.